Here is one TCR beta chain with its context. As yet, its antigen is unknown. A much bigger clone sits one base away, suggesting this may be a read error. Serum thyroxine and TRAb, along with clinical symptoms, thyroid ultrasound and orbital computed tomography, were what diagnosis relied on. The starting material, 10 ml of fresh peripheral blood, provided the PBMCs. Germline CDR1 and CDR2: PRHDT and FYEKMQ (reference sequence). This CDR3 comprises 13 residues. Researchers took RNA transcripts and amplified TCR beta CDR3 regions from them. HTBI primers were employed in first-round RT-PCR, then a second-round multiplex PCR followed. TCRdb called the multiplex PCR reads again in MiXCR, with one record for every CDR3 protein. The table has roughly 500,000 distinct CDR3 sequences, about 15% seen once. This sample is part of a study of Graves' ophthalmopathy and Graves' hyperthyroidism. Points from the study as a whole: With a specificity of about 75% and a sensitivity of about 71%, the model predicted ophthalmopathy progression.

The chain is built from TRBV13 and TRBJ2-7; perhaps TRBD1 as D (6 bases). Source material: blood. The source is a woman in her twenties or thirties with Graves' ophthalmopathy. CDR3 region: CSSSPARGHEQYF. In nucleotides, the CDR3 is TGTTCCAGCAGCCCGGCCAGGGGCCACGAGCAGTACTTC.